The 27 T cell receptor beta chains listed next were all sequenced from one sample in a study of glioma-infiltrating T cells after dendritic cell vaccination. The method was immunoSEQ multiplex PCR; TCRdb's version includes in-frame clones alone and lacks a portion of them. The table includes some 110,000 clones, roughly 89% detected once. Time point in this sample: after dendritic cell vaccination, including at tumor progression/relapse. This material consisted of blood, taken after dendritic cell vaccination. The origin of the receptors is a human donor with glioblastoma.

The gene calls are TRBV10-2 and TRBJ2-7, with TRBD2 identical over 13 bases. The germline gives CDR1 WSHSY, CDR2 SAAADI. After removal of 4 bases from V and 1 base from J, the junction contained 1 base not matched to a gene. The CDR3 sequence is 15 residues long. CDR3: CASSGGLAGSYEQYF. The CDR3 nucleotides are TGCGCCAGCAGTGGGGGACTAGCGGGGTCCTACGAGCAGTACTTC.

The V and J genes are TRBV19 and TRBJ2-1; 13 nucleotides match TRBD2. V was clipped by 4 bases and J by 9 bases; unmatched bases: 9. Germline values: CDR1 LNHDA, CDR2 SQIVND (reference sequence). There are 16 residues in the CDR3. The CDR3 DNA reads TGTGCCAGTAGTACCGCTCCTGGACTAGCGGGGGCTGAGCAGTTCTTC. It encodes CASSTAPGLAGAEQFF. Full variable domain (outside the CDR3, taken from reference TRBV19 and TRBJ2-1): DGGITQSPKYLFRKEGQNVTLSCEQNLNHDAMYWYRQDPGQGLRLIYYSQIVNDFQKGDIAEGYSVSREKKESFPLTVTSAQKNPTAFYLCASSTAPGLAGAEQFFGPGTRLTVL.

Here the CDR3 reads CASSEGENTDTQYF. The CDR3 bases are TGTGCCAGCAGTGAAGGGGAGAACACAGATACGCAGTATTTT. The V and J genes are TRBV2 and TRBJ2-3; perhaps TRBD2 as D (5 bases). The CDR3 spans 14 residues. In germline, CDR1 is SNHLY, CDR2 FYNNEI. Deletions cut 1 base from V and 2 bases from J, with 7 bases between.

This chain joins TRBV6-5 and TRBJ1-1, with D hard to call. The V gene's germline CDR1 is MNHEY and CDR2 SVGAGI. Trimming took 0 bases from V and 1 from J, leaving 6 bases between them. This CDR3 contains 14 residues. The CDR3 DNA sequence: TGTGCCAGCAGTTACTCTGCAGGGAACACTGAAGCTTTCTTT. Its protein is CASSYSAGNTEAFF.

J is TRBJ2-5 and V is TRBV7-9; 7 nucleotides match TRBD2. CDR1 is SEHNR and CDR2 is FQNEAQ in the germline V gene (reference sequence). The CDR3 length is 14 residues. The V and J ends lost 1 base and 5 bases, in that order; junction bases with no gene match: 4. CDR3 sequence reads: CASSLDGGSETQYF. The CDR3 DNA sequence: TGTGCCAGCAGCTTAGACGGGGGGAGCGAGACCCAGTACTTC.

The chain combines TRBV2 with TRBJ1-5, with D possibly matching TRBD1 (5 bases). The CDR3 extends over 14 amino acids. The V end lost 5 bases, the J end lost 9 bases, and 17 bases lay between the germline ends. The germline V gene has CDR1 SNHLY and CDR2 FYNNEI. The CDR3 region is CASSPTGGGGPQHF. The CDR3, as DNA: TGTGCCAGCAGTCCAACCGGGGGAGGAGGGCCCCAGCATTTT.

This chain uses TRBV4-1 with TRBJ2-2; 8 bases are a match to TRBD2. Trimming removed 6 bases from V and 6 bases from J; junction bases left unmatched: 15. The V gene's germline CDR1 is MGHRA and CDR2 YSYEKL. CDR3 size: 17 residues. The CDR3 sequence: CASRPRPGGRAAGELFF. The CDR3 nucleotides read TGCGCCAGCAGACCTCGCCCGGGGGGGAGGGCCGCCGGGGAGCTGTTTTTT.

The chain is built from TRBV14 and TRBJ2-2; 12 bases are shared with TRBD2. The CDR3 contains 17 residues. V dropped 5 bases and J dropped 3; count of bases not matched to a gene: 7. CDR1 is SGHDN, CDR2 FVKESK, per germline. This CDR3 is CASSSLAGGRHTGELFF. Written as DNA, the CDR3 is TGTGCCAGCAGCTCCCTAGCGGGAGGGAGACACACCGGGGAGCTGTTTTTT.

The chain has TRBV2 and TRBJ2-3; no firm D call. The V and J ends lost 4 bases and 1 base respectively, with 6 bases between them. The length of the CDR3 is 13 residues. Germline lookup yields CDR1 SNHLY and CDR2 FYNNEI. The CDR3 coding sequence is TGTGCCAGCAGTGGAGGAGGCACAGATACGCAGTATTTT. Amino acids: CASSGGGTDTQYF.

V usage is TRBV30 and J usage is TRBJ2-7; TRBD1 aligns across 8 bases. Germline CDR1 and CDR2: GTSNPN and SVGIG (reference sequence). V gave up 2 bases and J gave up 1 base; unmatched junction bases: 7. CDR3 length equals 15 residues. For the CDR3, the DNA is TGTGCCTGGAGTCTAGGACAGGGCGGATCCTACGAGCAGTACTTC. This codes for CAWSLGQGGSYEQYF.

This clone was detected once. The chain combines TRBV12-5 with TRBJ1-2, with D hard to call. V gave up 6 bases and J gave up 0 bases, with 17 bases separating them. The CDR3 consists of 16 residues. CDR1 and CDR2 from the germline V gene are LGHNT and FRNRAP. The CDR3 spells CASGPGLDFTNYGYTF. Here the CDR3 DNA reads TGTGCTAGTGGCCCGGGTCTTGACTTTACTAACTATGGCTACACCTTC.

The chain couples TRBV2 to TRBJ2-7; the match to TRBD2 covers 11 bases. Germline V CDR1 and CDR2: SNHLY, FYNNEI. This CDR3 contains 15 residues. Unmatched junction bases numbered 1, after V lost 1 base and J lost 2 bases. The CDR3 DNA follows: TGTGCCAGCAGTGAAGGACTAGCGGGAACCTACGAGCAGTACTTC. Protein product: CASSEGLAGTYEQYF.

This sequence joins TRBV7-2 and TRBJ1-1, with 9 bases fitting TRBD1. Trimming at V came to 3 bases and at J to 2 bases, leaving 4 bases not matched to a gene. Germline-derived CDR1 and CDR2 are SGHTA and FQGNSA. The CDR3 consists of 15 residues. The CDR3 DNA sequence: TGTGCCAGCAGCTTCGGGACAGGGACCAACACTGAAGCTTTCTTT. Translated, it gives CASSFGTGTNTEAFF.

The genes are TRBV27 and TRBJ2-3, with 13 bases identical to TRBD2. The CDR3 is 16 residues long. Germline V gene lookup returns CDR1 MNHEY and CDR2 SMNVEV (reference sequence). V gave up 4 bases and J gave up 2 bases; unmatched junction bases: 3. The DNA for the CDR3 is TGTGCCAGCAGTTGGGGGACTAGCGGGAACACAGATACGCAGTATTTT. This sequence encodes CASSWGTSGNTDTQYF.

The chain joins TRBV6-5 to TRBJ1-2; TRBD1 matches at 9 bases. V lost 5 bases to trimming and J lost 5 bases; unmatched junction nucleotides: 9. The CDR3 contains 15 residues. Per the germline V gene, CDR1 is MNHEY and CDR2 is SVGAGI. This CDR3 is CASSPIVQGAYGYTF. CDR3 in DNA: TGTGCCAGCAGTCCTATAGTACAGGGGGCTTATGGCTACACCTTC.

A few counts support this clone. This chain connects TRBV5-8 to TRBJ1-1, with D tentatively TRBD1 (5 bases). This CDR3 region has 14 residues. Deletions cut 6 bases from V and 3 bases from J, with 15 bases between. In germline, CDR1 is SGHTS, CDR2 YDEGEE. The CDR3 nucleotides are TGTGCCAGCAACCGCTGGGGCGCAGACACTGAAGCTTTCTTT. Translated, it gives CASNRWGADTEAFF.

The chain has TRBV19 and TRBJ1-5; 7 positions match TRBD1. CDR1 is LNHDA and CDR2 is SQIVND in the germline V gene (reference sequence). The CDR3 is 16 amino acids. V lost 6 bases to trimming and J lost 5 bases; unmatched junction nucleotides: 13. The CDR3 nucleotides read TGTGCCAGTAGGCAGACAGGGACTCCGAAGGATCAGCCCCAGCATTTT. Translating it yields CASRQTGTPKDQPQHF.

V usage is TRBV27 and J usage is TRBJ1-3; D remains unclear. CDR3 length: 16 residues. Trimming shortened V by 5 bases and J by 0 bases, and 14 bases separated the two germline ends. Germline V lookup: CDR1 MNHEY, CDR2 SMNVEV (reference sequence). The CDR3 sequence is CASSLTSGLSGNTIYF. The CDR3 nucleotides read TGTGCCAGCAGTCTCACAAGCGGACTCTCTGGAAACACCATATATTTT.

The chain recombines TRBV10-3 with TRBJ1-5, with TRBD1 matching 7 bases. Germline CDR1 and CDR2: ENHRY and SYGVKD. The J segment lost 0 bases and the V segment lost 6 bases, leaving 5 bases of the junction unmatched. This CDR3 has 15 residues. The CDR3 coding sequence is TGTGCCATCAGCCGGGACAGAAATAGCAATCAGCCCCAGCATTTT. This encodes CAISRDRNSNQPQHF.

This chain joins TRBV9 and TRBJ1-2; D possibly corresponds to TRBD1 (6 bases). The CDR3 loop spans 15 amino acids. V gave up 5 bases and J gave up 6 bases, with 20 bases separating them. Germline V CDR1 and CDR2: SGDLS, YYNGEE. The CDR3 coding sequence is TGTGCCAGCAGTATCCGGGACACGAGGATTGATGGCTACACCTTC. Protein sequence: CASSIRDTRIDGYTF. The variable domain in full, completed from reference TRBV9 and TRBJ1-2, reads DSGVTQTPKHLITATGQRVTLRCSPRSGDLSVYWYQQSLDQGLQFLIQYYNGEERAKGNILERFSAQQFPDLHSELNLSSLELGDSALYFCASSIRDTRIDGYTFGSGTRLTVV.

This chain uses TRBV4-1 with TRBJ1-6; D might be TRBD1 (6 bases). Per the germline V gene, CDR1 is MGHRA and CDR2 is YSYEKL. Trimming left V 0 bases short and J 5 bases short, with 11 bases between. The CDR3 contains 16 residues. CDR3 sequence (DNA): TGCGCCAGCAGCCAAGAACAGGGCCTAGATAATTCACCCCTCCACTTT. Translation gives CASSQEQGLDNSPLHF.

In nucleotides, the CDR3 is TGTGCCAGCTCCTCGGGGTACACTGAAGCTTTCTTT. It is translated as CASSSGYTEAFF. J is TRBJ1-1 and V is TRBV2; D not resolved. The CDR3 consists of 12 residues. Trimming stripped 8 bases from V and 3 bases from J, with 10 bases between. Per germline, CDR1 SNHLY and CDR2 FYNNEI.

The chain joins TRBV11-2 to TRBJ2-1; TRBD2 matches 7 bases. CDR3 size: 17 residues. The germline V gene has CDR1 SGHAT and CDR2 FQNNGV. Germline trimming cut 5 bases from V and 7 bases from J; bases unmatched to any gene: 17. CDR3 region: CASSPRYASGPGNEQFF. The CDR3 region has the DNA TGTGCCAGCAGCCCCCGGTACGCTAGCGGCCCAGGGAATGAGCAGTTCTTC.

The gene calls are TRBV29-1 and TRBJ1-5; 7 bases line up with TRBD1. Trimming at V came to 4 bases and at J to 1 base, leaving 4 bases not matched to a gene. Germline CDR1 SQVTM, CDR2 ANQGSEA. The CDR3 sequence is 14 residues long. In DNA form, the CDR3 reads TGCAGCGTTGGGGAGACAGGGAGCAATCAGCCCCAGCATTTT. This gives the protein CSVGETGSNQPQHF.

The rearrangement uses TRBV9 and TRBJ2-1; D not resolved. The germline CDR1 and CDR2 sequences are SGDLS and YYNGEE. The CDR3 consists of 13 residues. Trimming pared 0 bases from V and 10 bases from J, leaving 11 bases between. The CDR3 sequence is CASSVVGIGEQFF. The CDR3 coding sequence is TGTGCCAGCAGCGTAGTCGGCATCGGGGAGCAGTTCTTC.

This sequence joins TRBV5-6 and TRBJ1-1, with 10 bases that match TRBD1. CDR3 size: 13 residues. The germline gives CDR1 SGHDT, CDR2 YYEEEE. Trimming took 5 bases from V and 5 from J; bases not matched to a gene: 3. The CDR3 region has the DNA TGTGCCAGCAGACGGACAGGGGGGACTGAAGCTTTCTTT. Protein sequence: CASRRTGGTEAFF.

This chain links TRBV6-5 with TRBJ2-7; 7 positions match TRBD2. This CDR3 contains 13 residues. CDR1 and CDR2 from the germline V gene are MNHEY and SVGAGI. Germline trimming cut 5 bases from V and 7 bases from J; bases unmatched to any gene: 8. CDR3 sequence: CASSPLPGGEQYF. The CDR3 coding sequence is TGTGCCAGCAGTCCCCTACCCGGGGGGGAGCAGTACTTC.